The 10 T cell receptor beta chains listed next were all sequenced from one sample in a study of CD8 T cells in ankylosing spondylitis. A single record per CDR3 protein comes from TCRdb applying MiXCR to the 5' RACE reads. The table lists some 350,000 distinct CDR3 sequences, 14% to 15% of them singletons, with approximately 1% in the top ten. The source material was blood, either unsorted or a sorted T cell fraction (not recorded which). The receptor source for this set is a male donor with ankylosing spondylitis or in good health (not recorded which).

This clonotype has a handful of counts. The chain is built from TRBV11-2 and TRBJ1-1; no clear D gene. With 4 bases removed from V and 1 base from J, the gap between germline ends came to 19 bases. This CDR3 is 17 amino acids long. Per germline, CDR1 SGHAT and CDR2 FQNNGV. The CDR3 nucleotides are TGTGCCAGCAGCTCAAGGGTGTCGGCCGTCCAGAACACTGAAGCTTTCTTT. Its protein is CASSSRVSAVQNTEAFF.

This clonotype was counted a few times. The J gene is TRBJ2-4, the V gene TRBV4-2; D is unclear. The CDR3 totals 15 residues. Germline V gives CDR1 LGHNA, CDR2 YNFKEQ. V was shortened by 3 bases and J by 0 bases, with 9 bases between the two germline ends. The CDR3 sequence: CASSHMDTAKNIQYF. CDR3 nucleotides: TGTGCCAGCAGCCACATGGATACAGCCAAAAACATTCAGTACTTC.

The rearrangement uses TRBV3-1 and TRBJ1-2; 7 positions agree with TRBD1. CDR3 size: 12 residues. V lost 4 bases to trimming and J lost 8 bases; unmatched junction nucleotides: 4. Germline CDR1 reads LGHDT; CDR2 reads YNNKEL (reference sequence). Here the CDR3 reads CASSPQGVGYTF. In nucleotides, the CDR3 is TGTGCCAGCAGCCCCCAGGGGGTAGGCTACACCTTC. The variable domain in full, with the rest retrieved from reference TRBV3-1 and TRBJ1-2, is DTAVSQTPKYLVTQMGNDKSIKCEQNLGHDTMYWYKQDSKKFLKIMFSYNNKELIINETVPNRFSPKSPDKAHLNLHINSLELGDSAVYFCASSPQGVGYTFGSGTRLTVV.

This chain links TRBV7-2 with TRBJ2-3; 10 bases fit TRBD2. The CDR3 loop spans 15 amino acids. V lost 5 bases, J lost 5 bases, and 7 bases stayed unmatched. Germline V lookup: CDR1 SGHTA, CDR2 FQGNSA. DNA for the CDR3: TGTGCCAGCAGCCCGTCGCTAGCGGGAGTAGATACGCAGTATTTT. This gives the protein CASSPSLAGVDTQYF. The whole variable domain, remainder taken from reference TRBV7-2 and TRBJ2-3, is GAGVSQSPSNKVTEKGKDVELRCDPISGHTALYWYRQSLGQGLEFLIYFQGNSAPDKSGLPSDRFSAERTGGSVSTLTIQRTQQEDSAVYLCASSPSLAGVDTQYFGPGTRLTVL.

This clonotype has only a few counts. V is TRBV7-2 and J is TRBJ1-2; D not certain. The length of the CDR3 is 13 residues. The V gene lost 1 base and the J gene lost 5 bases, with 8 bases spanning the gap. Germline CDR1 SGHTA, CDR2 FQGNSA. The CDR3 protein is CASSLGVGYGYTF. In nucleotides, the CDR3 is TGTGCCAGCAGCTTAGGGGTAGGGTATGGCTACACCTTC.

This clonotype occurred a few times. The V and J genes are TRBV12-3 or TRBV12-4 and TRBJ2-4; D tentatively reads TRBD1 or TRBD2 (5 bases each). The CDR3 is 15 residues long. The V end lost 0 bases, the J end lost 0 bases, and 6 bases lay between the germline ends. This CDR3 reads CASSLAGVAKNIQYF. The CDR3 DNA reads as TGTGCCAGCAGTTTAGCGGGGGTAGCCAAAAACATTCAGTACTTC.

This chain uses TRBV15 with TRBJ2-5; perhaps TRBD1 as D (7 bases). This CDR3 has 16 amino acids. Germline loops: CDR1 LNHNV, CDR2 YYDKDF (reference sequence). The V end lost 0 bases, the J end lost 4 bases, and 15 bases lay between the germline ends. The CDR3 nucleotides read TGTGCCACCAGCAGAGATGAGGGCAGGGGGGCAGAGACCCAGTACTTC. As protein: CATSRDEGRGAETQYF.

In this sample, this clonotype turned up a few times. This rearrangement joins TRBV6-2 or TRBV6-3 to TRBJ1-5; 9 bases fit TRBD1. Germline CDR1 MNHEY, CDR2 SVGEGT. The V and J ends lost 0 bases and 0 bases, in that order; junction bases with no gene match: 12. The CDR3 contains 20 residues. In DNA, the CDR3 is TGTGCCAGCAGTTACTCGAGTGGGACAGGGAAGCCGAATAGCAATCAGCCCCAGCATTTT. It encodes CASSYSSGTGKPNSNQPQHF.

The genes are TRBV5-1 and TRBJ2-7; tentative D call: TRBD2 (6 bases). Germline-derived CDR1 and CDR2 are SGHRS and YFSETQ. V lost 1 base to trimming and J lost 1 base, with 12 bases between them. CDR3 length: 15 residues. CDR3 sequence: CASSLRSGTSYEQYF. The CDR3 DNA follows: TGCGCCAGCAGCTTGAGGTCCGGGACTTCCTACGAGCAGTACTTC.

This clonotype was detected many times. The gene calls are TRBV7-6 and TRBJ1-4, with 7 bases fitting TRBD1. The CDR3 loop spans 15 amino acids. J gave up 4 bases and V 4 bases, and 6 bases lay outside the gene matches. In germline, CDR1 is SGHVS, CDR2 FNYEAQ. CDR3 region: CASSSRTGNNEKLFF. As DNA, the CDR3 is TGTGCCAGCAGCTCGCGGACAGGCAATAATGAAAAACTGTTTTTT.